The 23 T cell receptor beta chains below all came from one sample that was sequenced in a study of blood T cell repertoires in COVID-19. The assay was immunoSEQ multiplex PCR, and TCRdb's table has in-frame clones only and misses some. There are about 370,000 clones in the sample; around 89% occur only once, and about 3% lies in the top ten. Sample: peripheral blood. The receptors were gathered from a woman aged 30 to 39 with COVID-19, enrolled during active disease.

In this sample, this clone turned up once. This chain links TRBV5-5 with TRBJ1-2, with 8 bases aligning to TRBD1. The germline V gene has CDR1 SGHKS and CDR2 YYEKEE (reference sequence). This CDR3 is built from 15 residues. V shed 3 bases and J 5 bases; nucleotides not matched to a gene: 9. The CDR3 DNA reads TGTGCCAGCAGCTCTCGGACAGGGCTAGGATATGGCTACACCTTC. It codes for CASSSRTGLGYGYTF.

Only a few counts were recorded for this clone. The chain couples TRBV6-5 to TRBJ1-2, with D possibly TRBD1 on 6 matching bases. CDR1 and CDR2 from the germline V gene are MNHEY and SVGAGI. V was clipped by 2 bases and J by 6 bases, with 13 bases between them. The CDR3 has 14 residues. The DNA for the CDR3 is TGTGCCAGCAGTTACGCTCAGAACAGGGATGGCTACACCTTC. Amino acids: CASSYAQNRDGYTF.

The chain recombines TRBV15 with TRBJ1-2; 7 nucleotides match TRBD1. J lost 4 bases, V lost 3 bases, and 8 bases had no gene match. Germline V gene sequence: CDR1 LNHNV, CDR2 YYDKDF (reference sequence). CDR3 length equals 15 residues. CDR3 region: CATSSTGERSYGYTF. CDR3 DNA sequence: TGTGCCACCAGCAGCACAGGGGAGCGGAGCTATGGCTACACCTTC. Full variable domain (rest looked up from reference TRBV15 and TRBJ1-2): DAMVIQNPRYQVTQFGKPVTLSCSQTLNHNVMYWYQQKSSQAPKLLFHYYDKDFNNEADTPDNFQSRRPNTSFCFLDIRSPGLGDTAMYLCATSSTGERSYGYTFGSGTRLTVV.

There are a few counts of this clone. The chain has TRBV5-1 and TRBJ2-4; 7 bases match TRBD2. Germline loops: CDR1 SGHRS, CDR2 YFSETQ. There are 18 residues in the CDR3. V lost 4 bases, J lost 6 bases, and 19 bases stayed unmatched. For the CDR3, the DNA is TGCGCCAGCAGCATAGGTGGAGGAGGCGGGGGTTTGGGAAACATTCAGTACTTC. Its translation is CASSIGGGGGGLGNIQYF.

The rearrangement joins TRBV28 to TRBJ1-2; 10 nucleotides agree with TRBD1. The germline gives CDR1 MDHEN, CDR2 SYDVKM. J gave up 3 bases and V 4 bases, and 2 bases lay outside the gene matches. The CDR3 loop spans 14 amino acids. CDR3 DNA sequence: TGTGCCAGCAGTTCCGGACAGGGGGACTATGGCTACACCTTC. Residues: CASSSGQGDYGYTF.

The chain joins TRBV5-1 to TRBJ2-7, with TRBD2 identical over 13 bases. V lost 5 bases and J lost 5; bases outside the gene matches: 4. CDR3 length: 14 residues. Germline assignment: CDR1 SGHRS and CDR2 YFSETQ. Here the CDR3 reads CASRGTSGVDEQYF. CDR3 DNA sequence: TGCGCCAGCAGAGGGACTAGCGGGGTGGACGAGCAGTACTTC.

This clone was observed once. The chain uses TRBV15 and TRBJ1-2; D is perhaps TRBD1 (6 bases). The germline V gene encodes CDR1 LNHNV and CDR2 YYDKDF (reference sequence). V shed 4 bases and J shed 5 bases, with 17 bases lying between them. CDR3 size: 15 residues. CDR3 DNA: TGTGCCACCAGCATTTCCGGGACACCGTCTTATGGCTACACCTTC. Translating gives CATSISGTPSYGYTF.

The chain combines TRBV9 with TRBJ2-5; D possibly corresponds to TRBD2 (6 bases). The CDR3 has 17 residues. The V end lost 0 bases, the J end lost 1 base, and 16 bases lay between the germline ends. Germline assignment: CDR1 SGDLS and CDR2 YYNGEE. In nucleotides, the CDR3 is TGTGCCAGCAGCGTAGCTCTGGGGGGTGGGCCCCAAGAGACCCAGTACTTC. This sequence encodes CASSVALGGGPQETQYF.

The chain employs TRBV5-1 and TRBJ2-5, with D maybe TRBD2 (6 bases). The V and J ends lost 1 base and 3 bases respectively, with 10 bases between them. This CDR3 is 14 amino acids long. CDR1 is SGHRS, CDR2 YFSETQ, per germline. CDR3 DNA: TGCGCCAGCAGCTTGCTGGGGGGAGAAGAGACCCAGTACTTC. It is translated as CASSLLGGEETQYF.

V usage is TRBV4-3 and J usage is TRBJ1-2, with D unclear. The germline gives CDR1 LGHNA, CDR2 YSLEER. Trimming left V 4 bases short and J 0 bases short, with 6 bases between. The CDR3 loop spans 13 amino acids. CDR3 nucleotides: TGCGCCAGCAGCCCCTCGGCTAACTATGGCTACACCTTC. Protein sequence: CASSPSANYGYTF.

The rearrangement joins TRBV3-1 (or the pseudogene TRBV3-2) to TRBJ1-2; 9 bases match TRBD1. CDR3 size: 13 residues. Losses at the gene ends were 6 bases for V and 4 bases for J; bases not matched to a gene: 3. CDR1 and CDR2 from the germline V gene are LGHDT and YNNKEL (reference sequence). The CDR3 DNA reads as TGTGCCAGCAGGTGGACAGGGGCCTATGGCTACACCTTC. This encodes CASRWTGAYGYTF.

The rearrangement links TRBV27 to TRBJ2-2; a possible D gene is TRBD1 (6 bases). The germline V gene has CDR1 MNHEY and CDR2 SMNVEV (reference sequence). The CDR3 contains 14 residues. V lost 2 bases and J 4 bases, leaving 8 bases between the germline ends. CDR3 in amino acids: CASSLLDSTGELFF. CDR3 DNA: TGTGCCAGCAGTTTACTGGACAGCACCGGGGAGCTGTTTTTT.

CDR3 DNA sequence: TGTGCCAGTAGTCGGGACAGGAGGTCTCAGTACTTC. It translates to CASSRDRRSQYF. This sequence joins TRBV19 and TRBJ2-5; 8 positions match TRBD1. V lost 5 bases to trimming and J lost 11 bases; unmatched junction nucleotides: 7. The CDR3 loop spans 12 amino acids. Germline V gene sequence: CDR1 LNHDA, CDR2 SQIVND (reference sequence). Full variable domain (rest looked up from reference TRBV19 and TRBJ2-5): DGGITQSPKYLFRKEGQNVTLSCEQNLNHDAMYWYRQDPGQGLRLIYYSQIVNDFQKGDIAEGYSVSREKKESFPLTVTSAQKNPTAFYLCASSRDRRSQYFGPGTRLLVL.

The V and J genes are TRBV5-4 and TRBJ1-1; 9 positions agree with TRBD1. Per the germline V gene, CDR1 is SGHNT and CDR2 is YYREEE (reference sequence). After removal of 2 bases from V and 1 base from J, the junction contained 6 bases not matched to a gene. This CDR3 has 16 amino acids. The CDR3 spells CASSFGTGMGNTEAFF. CDR3 DNA sequence: TGTGCCAGCAGCTTCGGGACAGGGATGGGGAACACTGAAGCTTTCTTT.

The chain couples TRBV4-2 to TRBJ2-7, with 7 bases that match TRBD1. The CDR3 has 15 residues. After removal of 0 bases from V and 1 base from J, the junction contained 3 bases not matched to a gene. The germline gives CDR1 LGHNA, CDR2 YNFKEQ. The CDR3 protein is CASSQETRGSYEQYF. DNA for the CDR3: TGTGCCAGCAGCCAAGAGACCAGGGGGTCCTACGAGCAGTACTTC.

This chain uses TRBV30 with TRBJ2-1, with 8 bases that match TRBD2. Germline values: CDR1 GTSNPN, CDR2 SVGIG (reference sequence). The CDR3 length is 15 residues. V lost 5 bases and J lost 7; bases outside the gene matches: 13. CDR3 coding DNA: TGTGCCTGGGATCTTGCGGGGGGTACGTCGAATGAGCAGTTCTTC. This codes for CAWDLAGGTSNEQFF.

The rearrangement joins TRBV18 to TRBJ1-5, with a weak D call TRBD1 (6 bases). CDR1 is KGHSH and CDR2 is LQKENI in the germline V gene. V shed 6 bases and J shed 2 bases, with 14 bases lying between them. The CDR3 is made up of 15 amino acids. The chain's CDR3 is CASSTGRGGNQPQHF. In nucleotides, the CDR3 is TGTGCCAGCTCGACGGGCAGGGGCGGCAATCAGCCCCAGCATTTT.

CDR3 DNA sequence: TGTGCCACCAGTGATTTGCGAGAGCCGGGACAGATCTCTGGAAACACCATATATTTT. As protein: CATSDLREPGQISGNTIYF. The chain recombines TRBV24-1 with TRBJ1-3, with 7 bases fitting TRBD1. The CDR3 spans 19 residues. The germline gives CDR1 KGHDR, CDR2 SFDVKD. After removal of 0 bases from V and 0 bases from J, the junction contained 10 bases not matched to a gene.

J is TRBJ2-1 and V is TRBV4-3, with D possibly being TRBD2 (5 bases). The length of the CDR3 is 14 residues. V was shortened by 2 bases and J by 4 bases, with 9 bases between the two germline ends. Germline V gene lookup returns CDR1 LGHNA and CDR2 YSLEER. CDR3 amino acids: CASSQTTGYNEQFF. The CDR3 DNA reads as TGCGCCAGCAGCCAAACAACGGGGTACAATGAGCAGTTCTTC.

The chain recombines TRBV28 with TRBJ1-1, with no clear D. The V gene's germline CDR1 is MDHEN and CDR2 SYDVKM. The CDR3 runs to 15 residues. The V end was cut by 3 bases, the J end by 0 bases, with 11 bases between. This CDR3 is CASSLHEVVNTEAFF. For the CDR3, the DNA is TGTGCCAGCAGTTTGCATGAGGTGGTGAACACTGAAGCTTTCTTT.

The rearrangement uses TRBV6-5 and TRBJ1-1, with 8 bases fitting TRBD1. The V and J ends lost 4 bases and 1 base, in that order; junction bases with no gene match: 2. The CDR3 totals 14 residues. CDR1 is MNHEY, CDR2 SVGAGI, per germline. The CDR3, as DNA: TGTGCCAGCAGTTTCGGACAGGGGAACACTGAAGCTTTCTTT. This encodes CASSFGQGNTEAFF.

V and J are TRBV5-1 and TRBJ2-2; possible D gene TRBD2, 6 bases. The V and J ends lost 0 bases and 0 bases respectively, with 6 bases between them. The length of the CDR3 is 15 residues. Germline assignment: CDR1 SGHRS and CDR2 YFSETQ. The CDR3 DNA reads as TGCGCCAGCAGCTTGGGACTAGCGAACACCGGGGAGCTGTTTTTT. It yields the protein CASSLGLANTGELFF.

The J gene is TRBJ1-6, the V gene TRBV7-9; D is perhaps TRBD1 (6 bases). Looked up from germline, CDR1 is SEHNR and CDR2 is FQNEAQ (reference sequence). The CDR3 is made up of 15 amino acids. Trimming took off 5 bases at V and 8 bases at J, with 16 bases between the two ends. The CDR3 DNA is TGTGCCAGCAGCCTCGCACGGGGGGCCCATTCACCCCTCCACTTT. Residues: CASSLARGAHSPLHF.